This T cell receptor beta chain was documented in a study of cytomegalovirus exposure and HLA in healthy donors. For the study at large: The study's early data release held 80 million to 95 million unique TCRs from HLA-typed donors.

The germline V gene encodes CDR1 SGDLS and CDR2 YYNGEE. The V gene lost 3 bases and the J gene lost 1 base, with 11 bases spanning the gap. CDR3 length: 14 amino acids. General study results and limits: As immune exposure information, only CMV serostatus was available. Whilst most TCR sequences proved rare, a subset of public TCRs occurred across many donors.

Primers included in the PCR were 60 Vbeta and 13 Jbeta primers. Profiling relied on immunoSEQ multiplex PCR, and the TCRdb table lists in-frame clones only, not all of them. The table records more than 45,000 clones, about 82% of them present only once. With respect to this clone: The antigen is not known.

This chain connects TRBV9 to TRBJ2-7; TRBD1 might be the D (6 bases). The clonotype was recovered from a young man in good health and CMV-seronegative. The sample was PBMCs. The CDR3: CASSEDSYSYEQYF. CDR3 sequence (DNA): TGTGCCAGCAGCGAGGACAGCTATTCCTACGAGCAGTACTTC.